This T cell receptor beta chain was sequenced during a study of glioma-infiltrating T cells after dendritic cell vaccination listed by TCRdb under 2016. Broadly, across the study: A cohort of about 15 glioblastoma patients from Phase I and II dendritic cell vaccination trials was included, of whom 9 were newly diagnosed and 6 had recurrent disease. Autologous tumor lysate-pulsed dendritic cell vaccination was administered to the patients between about 2003 and 2012. Patients received three intradermal dendritic cell vaccine injections at biweekly intervals in the arm below the axilla. TCR sequencing metrics, including TIL content and tumor-blood repertoire overlap, were correlated with survival after dendritic cell vaccination. The vaccine consisted of monocyte-derived dendritic cells cultured less than eight days with IL-4 and GM-CSF, then pulsed overnight with autologous tumor lysate. In glioblastoma patients vaccinated with dendritic cells, deep sequencing of TCR beta CDR3 regions served to measure the amount of tumor-infiltrating lymphocytes and to compare repertoires between tumor and blood. Overall study results and their limits: The three-group TCR overlap response model was characterized as speculative, and prospective validation of the model was stated to be required. Longer time to progression and overall survival after dendritic cell vaccination were predicted by higher estimated pretreatment TIL content. The cohort was small and heterogeneous, and full blood and tumor sets were available for few patients, with initial-recurrent tumor pairs available for even fewer patients. No direct relationship between TCR clonality and survival was found, suggesting that a diverse polyclonal response may matter.

Comment on this clone: The target of this receptor is not known. No quality values exist for individual bases; no much larger clone is one base distant.

CDR1 and CDR2 are drawn from the germline V gene: MNHEY, SVGAGI. V ends up 6 bases short and J 8 bases short, with an unmatched junction base count of 13. Counted from cysteine to phenylalanine, this CDR3 has 15 amino acids. The retained sequence is limited to the CDR3, 45 bases, with the frame set at the first base. To be selected, patients needed enough residual fresh-frozen tumor tissue and more than two years of available survival data. An isocitrate dehydrogenase mutation was not carried by any of the glioblastoma patients, although molecular status was otherwise variable. PBMC were collected before vaccination, two weeks after the third vaccination, and at tumor progression when it occurred. The Qiagen DNeasy Blood extraction Kit was used to extract genomic DNA. TCRB CDR3 regions were amplified from 2 ug genomic DNA, or all available DNA if less, using the immunoSEQ assay. Multiplex PCR used 60 forward primers for TCR V beta segments and 13 reverse primers for J beta segments. To estimate the number of reads per starting template, synthetic control templates were added to each sample at limiting dilution. Sequencing produced 87 bp reads on the Illumina HiSeq System. The source study handled its data this way. PCR and sequencing errors were removed by merging closely related sequences with a nearest neighbor algorithm. TCR overlap was measured as the percentage of unique tumor TCR beta sequences that were also present in the peripheral blood of the same patient. TCRdb limited this immuneACCESS table to in-frame rearrangements with V and J called. A share of clones is missing; checked studies link under half to unresolved V genes, and the rest is unexplained. That table furnishes V, J and clone size, whereas the DNA furnished D and trimming. For this sample there are almost 65,000 clones; around 86% appear just once. The top ten hold about 10% of the sample.

This sequence uses TRBV6-5 and TRBJ1-2; 9 central bases correspond to TRBD1. This TCR was sampled from a human donor with glioblastoma. Material: blood, obtained before dendritic cell vaccination. The CDR3 has the sequence CASRVSGQGSLGYTF. The DNA is as follows: TGTGCCAGCAGAGTTTCGGGACAGGGCTCTTTGGGCTACACCTTC.